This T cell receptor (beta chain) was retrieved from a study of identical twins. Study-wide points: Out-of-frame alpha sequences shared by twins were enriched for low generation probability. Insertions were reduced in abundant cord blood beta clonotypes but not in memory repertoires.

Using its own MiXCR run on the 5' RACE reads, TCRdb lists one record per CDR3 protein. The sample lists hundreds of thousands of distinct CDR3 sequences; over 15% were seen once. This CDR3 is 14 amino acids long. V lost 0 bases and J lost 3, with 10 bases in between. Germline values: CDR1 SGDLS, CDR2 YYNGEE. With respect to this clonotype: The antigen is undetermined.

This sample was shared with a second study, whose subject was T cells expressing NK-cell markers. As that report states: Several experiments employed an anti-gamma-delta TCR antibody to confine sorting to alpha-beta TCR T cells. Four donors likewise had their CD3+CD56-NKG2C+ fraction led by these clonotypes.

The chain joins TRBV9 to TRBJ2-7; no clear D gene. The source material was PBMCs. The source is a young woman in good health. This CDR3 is CASSVGGPLYEQYF. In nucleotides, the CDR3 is TGTGCCAGCAGCGTAGGTGGGCCTCTCTACGAGCAGTACTTC.